A single sample gave rise to the 2 T cell receptor beta chains below, sequenced in a study of T-cell memory formation after mild COVID-19. One entry per CDR3 protein results from TCRdb running MiXCR on the 5' RACE reads. The sample has about 440,000 distinct CDR3 sequences, over 15% seen once. The source material was PBMCs or a T cell subset sorted from them (not recorded which). These receptors originate from an adult woman who had mild COVID-19 (a few samples of this study predate the infection). Cell type and time point are not known.

There are many counts of this clonotype. The rearrangement links TRBV12-3 or TRBV12-4 to TRBJ2-5, with D perhaps TRBD1 (6 bases). The CDR3 contains 14 residues. V dropped 3 bases and J dropped 5 bases, with 13 bases sitting between them. CDR3 bases: TGTGCCAGCAGTTTGGGGGCTGCCGATGAGACCCAGTACTTC. It yields the protein CASSLGAADETQYF.

This clonotype was seen a few times. The gene calls are TRBV27 and TRBJ1-2; TRBD1 matches at 11 bases. The CDR3 contains 16 residues. CDR1 is MNHEY and CDR2 is SMNVEV in the germline V gene (reference sequence). J was trimmed by 6 bases and V by 2 bases; bases with no gene match: 8. In DNA, the CDR3 is TGTGCCAGCAGTTTACTCCGGGACAGGGGGTACAATGGCTACACCTTC. As protein: CASSLLRDRGYNGYTF.